This T cell receptor beta chain comes out of a study of CD8 T cells in Susac syndrome. Random hexamers were used to reverse transcribe about 0.45 to 1 ug of RNA. TCRdb fed the immunoSEQ multiplex PCR reads into MiXCR, producing one record per CDR3 protein. The data hold more than 100,000 distinct CDR3 sequences, with roughly 95% observed a single time. This CDR3 is 14 amino acids long. V was pared by 2 bases and J by 1 base, with 9 bases between. The clonotype originates from a human donor in good health. The source material was CD4+ T cells from PBMCs. The chain has TRBV23-1 and TRBJ2-7, with D possibly TRBD1 on 6 matching bases. TRBV23-1 is an open reading frame whose function is uncertain. This CDR3 reads CASSQHRESYEQYF. The DNA for the CDR3 is TGCGCCAGCAGTCAACACAGGGAATCCTACGAGCAGTACTTC.